Presented here are 32 T cell receptor beta chains from one specimen sequenced in a study of memory CD4+ T cells and cytomegalovirus serostatus. Repertoires were generated with immunoSEQ multiplex PCR, while TCRdb's copy carries only in-frame clones and drops some. Among about 52,000 clones, 80% were seen once, and the ten largest hold approximately 1.4%. Single viable CD3+CD4+CD8-CD45RO+ cells were sorted as the memory CD4+ T cells. Sample: memory CD4+ T cells from blood. These receptors were obtained from an adult in good health and CMV-seropositive.

The V and J genes are TRBV5-5 and TRBJ1-1; D is unresolved. CDR3 length equals 16 residues. Germline assignment: CDR1 SGHKS and CDR2 YYEKEE (reference sequence). V was pared by 2 bases and J by 7 bases, with 21 bases between. For the CDR3, the DNA is TGTGCCAGCAGCTTACGGATTCTGGTAACAGCGGATGAAGCTTTCTTT. Translated, it gives CASSLRILVTADEAFF.

The chain is built from TRBV9 and TRBJ2-3, with TRBD2 matching over 11 bases. The germline V gene has CDR1 SGDLS and CDR2 YYNGEE. V dropped 2 bases and J dropped 0; count of bases not matched to a gene: 11. The CDR3 totals 19 residues. The CDR3 here is CASSVGTGTSGSSTDTQYF. The CDR3 DNA reads as TGTGCCAGCAGCGTGGGGACAGGGACTAGCGGCTCTAGCACAGATACGCAGTATTTT.

Turning to this clone: Other nucleotide sequences in the sample specify the same CDR3. V gene TRBV28 combines with J gene TRBJ2-7, with D perhaps TRBD2 (6 bases). Trimming took 6 bases from V and 1 from J, leaving 13 bases between them. Germline values: CDR1 MDHEN, CDR2 SYDVKM. CDR3 length: 14 residues. This chain's CDR3 is CASSPTGGSYEQYF. CDR3 sequence (DNA): TGTGCCAGCAGCCCGACCGGGGGTTCCTACGAGCAGTACTTC.

This chain connects TRBV5-1 to TRBJ1-6; D unresolved. CDR1 is SGHRS, CDR2 YFSETQ, per germline. The CDR3 runs to 16 residues. The V gene lost 0 bases and the J gene lost 4 bases, with 11 bases spanning the gap. CDR3 amino acids: CASSLERLSYNSPLHF. CDR3 DNA sequence: TGCGCCAGCAGCTTGGAAAGGTTGTCGTATAATTCACCCCTCCACTTT. Full variable domain (missing parts from reference TRBV5-1 and TRBJ1-6): KAGVTQTPRYLIKTRGQQVTLSCSPISGHRSVSWYQQTPGQGLQFLFEYFSETQRNKGNFPGRFSGRQFSNSRSEMNVSTLELGDSALYLCASSLERLSYNSPLHFGNGTRLTVT.

The rearrangement joins TRBV10-3 to TRBJ1-2; D may be TRBD1 (5 bases). The CDR3 has 16 residues. CDR1 is ENHRY and CDR2 is SYGVKD in the germline V gene. V gave up 7 bases and J gave up 0 bases, with 18 bases separating them. The CDR3 DNA reads as TGTGCCATCACCCCACAGGCTACTAAGCCTAACTATGGCTACACCTTC. Translating it yields CAITPQATKPNYGYTF.

The chain is built from TRBV9 and TRBJ2-3; D could derive from TRBD1 or TRBD2 (5 bases each). Germline V gives CDR1 SGDLS, CDR2 YYNGEE. Trimming cost V 3 bases and J 0 bases, with 14 bases left between them. The CDR3 extends over 16 amino acids. The CDR3 reads CASSDSEGLSTDTQYF. DNA for the CDR3: TGTGCCAGCAGCGATAGCGAGGGGCTAAGCACAGATACGCAGTATTTT.

The V and J genes are TRBV18 and TRBJ2-6; unclear D gene. The CDR3 is made up of 14 amino acids. Germline V lookup: CDR1 KGHSH, CDR2 LQKENI. V gave up 2 bases and J gave up 2 bases, with 4 bases separating them. CDR3 bases: TGTGCCAGCTCACCAGGGACTGGGGCCAACGTCCTGACTTTC. Translated, it gives CASSPGTGANVLTF. Variable domain in full (rest from reference TRBV18 and TRBJ2-6): NAGVMQNPRHLVRRRGQEARLRCSPMKGHSHVYWYRQLPEEGLKFMVYLQKENIIDESGMPKERFSAEFPKEGPSILRIQQVVRGDSAAYFCASSPGTGANVLTFGAGSRLTVL.

This clone was observed a few times. The rearrangement links TRBV30 to TRBJ1-1, with D unresolved. Germline loops: CDR1 GTSNPN, CDR2 SVGIG (reference sequence). This CDR3 has 14 amino acids. Trimming took off 4 bases at V and 2 bases at J, with 14 bases between the two ends. The CDR3 spells CAWTVGNSNTEAFF. For the CDR3, the DNA is TGTGCCTGGACCGTGGGGAATAGTAACACTGAAGCTTTCTTT.

This rearrangement joins TRBV18 to TRBJ1-2; D is unresolved. This CDR3 is 16 amino acids long. The ends were cut back, 0 bases at V and 4 bases at J, with 15 bases in the middle. Germline assignment: CDR1 KGHSH and CDR2 LQKENI. The CDR3 reads CASSPPPGISGYGYTF. CDR3 nucleotide sequence: TGTGCCAGCTCACCACCGCCCGGAATTTCGGGCTATGGCTACACCTTC.

The chain links TRBV29-1 to TRBJ2-7, with D possibly matching TRBD2 (7 bases). Trimming left V 7 bases short and J 3 bases short, with 13 bases between. The CDR3 is 12 residues long. CDR1 is SQVTM and CDR2 is ANQGSEA in the germline V gene. The CDR3 here is CSGGGGGYEQYF. As DNA, the CDR3 is TGCAGCGGGGGCGGGGGCGGCTACGAGCAGTACTTC.

The chain couples TRBV7-9 to TRBJ1-2; tentative D call: TRBD1 (6 bases). Between the trimmed V and J ends, which lost 3 bases and 2 bases, there was a span of 16 bases. The germline gives CDR1 SEHNR, CDR2 FQNEAQ (reference sequence). The CDR3 is 16 amino acids. For the CDR3, the DNA is TGTGCCAGCAGCTTTGGCGGACAGAGGGGCAACTATGGCTACACCTTC. The encoded protein is CASSFGGQRGNYGYTF. Full variable domain (rest looked up from reference TRBV7-9 and TRBJ1-2): DTGVSQNPRHKITKRGQNVTFRCDPISEHNRLYWYRQTLGQGPEFLTYFQNEAQLEKSRLLSDRFSAERPKGSFSTLEIQRTEQGDSAMYLCASSFGGQRGNYGYTFGSGTRLTVV.

J is TRBJ1-2 and V is TRBV5-6; no clear D. Trimming took off 0 bases at V and 2 bases at J, with 11 bases between the two ends. In germline, CDR1 is SGHDT, CDR2 YYEEEE. This CDR3 contains 15 residues. In nucleotides, the CDR3 is TGTGCCAGCAGCTTGGCGGGTGGAACCAACTATGGCTACACCTTC. This gives the protein CASSLAGGTNYGYTF.

This chain uses TRBV6-7 with TRBJ1-2; D remains unclear. Being an ORF, TRBV6-7 has a function that is uncertain. V lost 7 bases and J 5 bases, leaving 14 bases between the germline ends. The CDR3 has 13 residues. CDR3 loop: CASIALSTYGYTF. The CDR3 DNA follows: TGTGCCAGCATTGCACTCTCAACTTATGGCTACACCTTC.

The chain recombines TRBV7-9 with TRBJ2-7, with 7 bases identical to TRBD2. V lost 2 bases and J lost 6; bases outside the gene matches: 10. Germline values: CDR1 SEHNR, CDR2 FQNEAQ (reference sequence). The length of the CDR3 is 15 residues. CDR3 in DNA: TGTGCCAGCAGCTTAAGCGGGGAGTGGGGGGGCGAGCAGTACTTC. It yields the protein CASSLSGEWGGEQYF.

V and J are TRBV2 and TRBJ2-2; 7 bases map to TRBD2. This CDR3 is built from 16 residues. CDR1 is SNHLY and CDR2 is FYNNEI in the germline V gene. Trimming cost V 6 bases and J 6 bases; bases outside gene matches: 13. This CDR3 is CASSVGRAGYPGELFF. The CDR3 coding sequence is TGTGCCAGCAGCGTAGGGAGGGCCGGGTACCCCGGGGAGCTGTTTTTT.

The chain is built from TRBV5-1 and TRBJ2-1, with TRBD2 matching 8 bases. This CDR3 is built from 17 residues. V lost 5 bases to trimming and J lost 4 bases; unmatched junction nucleotides: 14. The germline V gene encodes CDR1 SGHRS and CDR2 YFSETQ. The CDR3, as DNA: TGCGCCAGCAGGGTCGCGGGGGGAGCCCAAGCTTACAATGAGCAGTTCTTC. Its translation: CASRVAGGAQAYNEQFF. Full variable domain (remainder filled in from reference TRBV5-1 and TRBJ2-1): KAGVTQTPRYLIKTRGQQVTLSCSPISGHRSVSWYQQTPGQGLQFLFEYFSETQRNKGNFPGRFSGRQFSNSRSEMNVSTLELGDSALYLCASRVAGGAQAYNEQFFGPGTRLTVL.

As DNA, the CDR3 is TGCGCCAGCAGCCAGGTGCACGGTGGCATTCAGTACTTC. It encodes CASSQVHGGIQYF. The rearrangement uses TRBV4-3 and TRBJ2-4; D is ambiguous. Germline lookup yields CDR1 LGHNA and CDR2 YSLEER. This CDR3 has 13 amino acids. Trimming took off 3 bases at V and 9 bases at J, with 12 bases between the two ends.

The rearrangement links TRBV4-1 to TRBJ2-5; 8 bases are shared with TRBD1. V trimming: 3 bases; J trimming: 4 bases; junction bases outside the gene matches: 10. There are 16 residues in the CDR3. Germline CDR1 reads MGHRA; CDR2 reads YSYEKL. DNA of the CDR3: TGCGCCAGCAGCCATCCACAGGGGGGTCGGTTAGAGACCCAGTACTTC. Amino acids: CASSHPQGGRLETQYF.

The genes are TRBV9 and TRBJ1-1, with 8 bases matching TRBD1. CDR1 is SGDLS, CDR2 YYNGEE, per germline. The CDR3 covers 16 residues. J gave up 4 bases and V 3 bases, and 11 bases lay outside the gene matches. Here the CDR3 DNA reads TGTGCCAGCAGCGCCTCCTCAGGACAGGGCATCACTGAAGCTTTCTTT. Translating it yields CASSASSGQGITEAFF. The full variable domain, its missing parts supplied by reference TRBV9 and TRBJ1-1, is DSGVTQTPKHLITATGQRVTLRCSPRSGDLSVYWYQQSLDQGLQFLIQYYNGEERAKGNILERFSAQQFPDLHSELNLSSLELGDSALYFCASSASSGQGITEAFFGQGTRLTVV.

This sequence joins TRBV6-6 and TRBJ1-5; no firm D call. Trimming took 4 bases from V and 2 from J, leaving 9 bases between them. The CDR3 consists of 14 residues. CDR1 and CDR2 from the germline V gene are MNHNY and SVGAGI (reference sequence). This CDR3 reads CASSSEGGNQPQHF. CDR3 DNA: TGTGCCAGCAGTTCCGAAGGTGGCAATCAGCCCCAGCATTTT.

The chain uses TRBV6-5 and TRBJ1-2; perhaps TRBD1 as D (5 bases). V gave up 6 bases and J gave up 4 bases, with 18 bases separating them. This CDR3 comprises 15 residues. Germline loops: CDR1 MNHEY, CDR2 SVGAGI. The CDR3 reads CASRVGILGGYGYTF. The CDR3 DNA reads TGTGCCAGCAGGGTAGGAATCCTCGGGGGCTATGGCTACACCTTC.

This chain links TRBV21-1 with TRBJ2-3. TRBV21-1 is tagged as a pseudogene. CDR3 size: 16 residues. The DNA of the CDR3 is TGTGCCAGCAGCCCCCTTCCCGGGACGGTCACAGATACGCAGTATTTT. Amino acids: CASSPLPGTVTDTQYF.

This clone was counted between two and nine times. The chain's CDR3 is CASNPTGAYEQYF. In DNA, the CDR3 is TGTGCCAGCAATCCCACAGGGGCCTACGAGCAGTACTTC. The rearrangement links TRBV7-8 to TRBJ2-7, with TRBD1 matching 7 bases. Trimming took 7 bases from V and 2 from J; bases not matched to a gene: 5. The CDR3 extends over 13 amino acids. Germline CDR1 and CDR2: SGHVS and FQNEAQ.

The J gene is TRBJ1-6, the V gene TRBV27; a weak D match, TRBD1 (6 bases). Trimming removed 2 bases from V and 7 bases from J, with 18 bases in between. This CDR3 comprises 17 residues. Germline V gives CDR1 MNHEY, CDR2 SMNVEV (reference sequence). The CDR3 sequence is CASSLVGQGAYNSPLHF. The DNA of the CDR3 is TGTGCCAGCAGTTTAGTGGGACAAGGGGCTTACAATTCACCCCTCCACTTT.

CDR3 in DNA: TGTGCCAGCAGTCCCCCGGGACGTCCGAACGAGCAGTACTTC. Translation gives CASSPPGRPNEQYF. The gene calls are TRBV6-5 and TRBJ2-7; D is tentatively TRBD1 or TRBD2 (5 bases each). The CDR3 length is 14 residues. Germline V gene lookup returns CDR1 MNHEY and CDR2 SVGAGI. The V gene lost 5 bases and the J gene lost 5 bases, with 16 bases spanning the gap.

This chain joins TRBV7-8 and TRBJ1-5, with D unresolved. Trimming cost V 5 bases and J 7 bases, with 15 bases left between them. The CDR3 sequence is 14 residues long. Per germline, CDR1 SGHVS and CDR2 FQNEAQ. This CDR3 reads CASSLARGSQPQHF. In nucleotides, the CDR3 is TGTGCCAGCAGCCTCGCACGAGGATCCCAGCCCCAGCATTTT.

The chain employs TRBV7-3 and TRBJ2-1; TRBD2 aligns across 7 bases. The CDR3 is made up of 15 amino acids. After removal of 2 bases from V and 7 bases from J, the junction contained 8 bases not matched to a gene. Germline loops: CDR1 SGHTA, CDR2 FQGTGA. The chain's CDR3 is CASSLQSSGVNEQFF. DNA of the CDR3: TGTGCCAGCAGCTTACAATCGAGCGGGGTAAATGAGCAGTTCTTC.

The chain links TRBV7-8 to TRBJ1-4; tentatively, D is TRBD1 (6 bases). The germline CDR1 and CDR2 sequences are SGHVS and FQNEAQ. The germline V and J ends were trimmed by 5 bases and 5 bases, with 15 bases remaining between them. This CDR3 spans 15 amino acids. The CDR3 DNA follows: TGTGCCAGCAGCGAGACAGGCAAAGGGAATGAAAAACTGTTTTTT. Protein product: CASSETGKGNEKLFF.

There are a few counts of this clone. The rearrangement uses TRBV5-1 and TRBJ2-3; 9 nucleotides match TRBD2. The CDR3 spans 16 residues. V dropped 0 bases and J dropped 4; count of bases not matched to a gene: 6. Germline V gene sequence: CDR1 SGHRS, CDR2 YFSETQ. CDR3 sequence: CASSLAAGGQADTQYF. CDR3 nucleotides: TGCGCCAGCAGCTTGGCCGCGGGGGGGCAAGCAGATACGCAGTATTTT.

V and J are TRBV2 and TRBJ1-3; D uncertain. Trimming stripped 4 bases from V and 0 bases from J, with 7 bases between. CDR1 is SNHLY and CDR2 is FYNNEI in the germline V gene. CDR3 length: 14 amino acids. The CDR3 region has the DNA TGTGCCAGCAGTGGACCAAACTCTGGAAACACCATATATTTT. It yields the protein CASSGPNSGNTIYF.

This clone was seen only a few times. The chain joins TRBV5-1 to TRBJ2-1; a possible D gene is TRBD2 (5 bases). The germline gives CDR1 SGHRS, CDR2 YFSETQ. Trimming took 3 bases from V and 4 from J, leaving 11 bases between them. This CDR3 is 14 amino acids long. The DNA of the CDR3 is TGCGCCAGCAGCTCCCTAAGCGGATACAATGAGCAGTTCTTC. Amino acid sequence: CASSSLSGYNEQFF.

The chain uses TRBV5-1 and TRBJ2-7; a weak D match, TRBD2 (5 bases). This CDR3 contains 14 residues. The V gene's germline CDR1 is SGHRS and CDR2 YFSETQ. Trimming cost V 1 base and J 0 bases, with 8 bases left between them. This chain's CDR3 is CASSLSRGSYEQYF. For the CDR3, the DNA is TGCGCCAGCAGCTTGTCACGGGGCTCCTACGAGCAGTACTTC.